This T cell receptor (beta chain) was observed in a study of cytomegalovirus exposure and HLA in healthy donors. Study overall: Early released data comprised tens of millions of unique TCRs from HLA-typed donors.

Of note for this clone: Its antigen is currently unknown. Germline is not matched at one junction end, which may reflect a read error.

Regarding the study as a whole: Association with HLA alleles at 0.05 false discovery rate was found for around 17,000 TCR beta sequences in a later analysis.

The donors gave bone marrow, and they were healthy. Germline-derived CDR1 and CDR2 are SEHNR and FQNEAQ (reference sequence). CDR3 length: 12 amino acids. The PCR had 60 Vbeta and 13 Jbeta primers. The data were produced by immunoSEQ multiplex PCR, yet TCRdb's version contains in-frame clones alone and is incomplete. There are roughly 80,000 clones in the sample; under 80% occur only once, and 6.9% lies in the top ten. The sequence derives from a woman between 50 and 59 years old in good health and CMV-seropositive. The sequencing input was PBMCs. The chain uses TRBV7-9 and TRBJ2-7; 11 bases are shared with TRBD1. The CDR3 reads CSSSLEDRGQHF. CDR3 DNA sequence: TGTTCCAGCAGCTTAGAGGACAGGGGGCAACACTTC.